What follows are 4 T cell receptor beta chains derived from one specimen sequenced in a study of blood T cell repertoires in COVID-19. Clones were read by immunoSEQ multiplex PCR, and TCRdb kept only the in-frame ones, dropping some. This table has roughly 400,000 clones, around nine tenths appearing once. The sample comprised PBMCs or T cells enriched from blood (not recorded which). All receptors derive from a woman between 45 and 65 years old who had recovered from COVID-19.

The chain is built from TRBV6-5 and TRBJ2-7; 7 bases line up with TRBD2. CDR1 is MNHEY, CDR2 SVGAGI, per germline. This CDR3 has 11 residues. The V and J ends lost 7 bases and 8 bases, in that order; junction bases with no gene match: 5. The CDR3 nucleotides are TGTGCCAGCATCACGGGGGGTAAGCAGTACTTC. This encodes CASITGGKQYF.

The chain links TRBV7-9 to TRBJ2-7; TRBD1 might be the D (5 bases). Germline V gives CDR1 SEHNR, CDR2 FQNEAQ (reference sequence). CDR3 length equals 13 residues. Deletions cut 5 bases from V and 6 bases from J, with 14 bases between. The chain's CDR3 is CASSPRQGGEQYF. The DNA of the CDR3 is TGTGCCAGCAGCCCTCGGCAGGGCGGCGAGCAGTACTTC.

The chain joins TRBV7-2 to TRBJ2-2, with TRBD2 identical over 8 bases. Trimming took 0 bases from V and 7 from J; bases not matched to a gene: 4. This CDR3 has 15 residues. CDR1 is SGHTA and CDR2 is FQGNSA in the germline V gene. The CDR3 region has the DNA TGTGCCAGCAGCTTAGCGAGCGGGGGAATCGGGGAGCTGTTTTTT. It encodes CASSLASGGIGELFF.

The CDR3 region is CASNQGGGYTF. CDR3 DNA: TGTGCCAGTAACCAGGGCGGTGGCTACACCTTC. The V call is TRBV19, the J call TRBJ1-2; weak D call: TRBD1 (5 bases). The CDR3 consists of 11 residues. The germline V and J ends were trimmed by 7 bases and 7 bases, with 10 bases remaining between them. CDR1 LNHDA and CDR2 SQIVND come from the germline V gene (reference sequence).